The rows below give T cell receptor beta chains drawn from one sample of a study of cytomegalovirus exposure and HLA in healthy donors. TCRdb's copy holds only in-frame clones and misses some; the assay was immunoSEQ multiplex PCR. The sample has under 200,000 clones, more than 9.5% seen once; the top ten hold over 6.5%. The specimen was PBMCs. These receptors were collected from a man aged 45-60 years in good health and CMV-seropositive. Both conserved end residues are part of each CDR3. The D gene is left open where the match is weak. Some rows have no size entry. The others give once, few or many, or a class for an expanded clone.

clone size: -; V gene: TRBV6-6; D gene: -; J gene: TRBJ1-1; CDR3 protein: CASSQQSMNTEAFF; CDR3 DNA: TGTGCCAGCAGTCAACAGAGCATGAACACTGAAGCTTTCTTT
clone size: -; V gene: TRBV9; D gene: TRBD2; J gene: TRBJ2-2; CDR3 protein: CASSPPKGLAGIGELFF; CDR3 DNA: TGTGCCAGCAGCCCCCCCAAGGGTCTAGCGGGTATCGGGGAGCTGTTTTTT
clone size: few; V gene: TRBV19; D gene: -; J gene: TRBJ1-4; CDR3 protein: CASSPRRGLGEKLFF; CDR3 DNA: TGTGCCAGTAGCCCGCGGCGGGGCTTGGGTGAAAAACTGTTTTTT
clone size: few; V gene: TRBV11-2; D gene: -; J gene: TRBJ2-3; CDR3 protein: CASSSGRGRGTDTQYF; CDR3 DNA: TGTGCCAGCAGCTCCGGGCGGGGGCGCGGGACAGATACGCAGTATTTT
clone size: few; V gene: TRBV5-4; D gene: -; J gene: TRBJ2-1; CDR3 protein: CASTLGGLAKEQFF; CDR3 DNA: TGTGCCAGCACCCTGGGGGGGCTAGCGAAAGAGCAGTTCTTC
clone size: -; V gene: TRBV6-6; D gene: TRBD1; J gene: TRBJ1-1; CDR3 protein: CASSYLDRPKAEAFF; CDR3 DNA: TGTGCCAGCAGTTACTTGGACAGGCCAAAGGCTGAAGCTTTCTTT
clone size: few; V gene: TRBV28; D gene: TRBD1; J gene: TRBJ2-3; CDR3 protein: CASRPTGGADTQYF; CDR3 DNA: TGTGCCAGCAGGCCCACAGGGGGCGCAGATACGCAGTATTTT
clone size: -; V gene: TRBV27; D gene: TRBD2; J gene: TRBJ2-5; CDR3 protein: CASSPGGRWETQYF; CDR3 DNA: TGTGCCAGCAGCCCGGGAGGGAGGTGGGAGACCCAGTACTTC
clone size: medium-sized; V gene: TRBV4-3; D gene: -; J gene: TRBJ1-1; CDR3 protein: CASSPSYGGATEAFF; CDR3 DNA: TGCGCCAGCAGCCCGAGTTATGGGGGCGCGACTGAAGCTTTCTTT
clone size: few; V gene: TRBV6-6; D gene: -; J gene: TRBJ2-7; CDR3 protein: CASSLGVPSYEQYF; CDR3 DNA: TGTGCCAGCAGCCTCGGGGTCCCCTCCTACGAGCAGTACTTC
clone size: -; V gene: TRBV4-2; D gene: TRBD1; J gene: TRBJ1-4; CDR3 protein: CASSQARQGGFEKLFF; CDR3 DNA: TGTGCCAGCAGCCAGGCTCGACAGGGTGGGTTTGAAAAACTGTTTTTT
clone size: few; V gene: TRBV7-9; D gene: TRBD1; J gene: TRBJ1-2; CDR3 protein: CASSLGAGGARGYTF; CDR3 DNA: TGTGCCAGCAGCTTAGGGGCAGGGGGCGCGAGGGGCTACACCTTC
clone size: -; V gene: TRBV5-4; D gene: TRBD1; J gene: TRBJ1-1; CDR3 protein: CASSRDRGEAFF; CDR3 DNA: TGTGCCAGCAGCAGAGACAGGGGGGAAGCTTTCTTT
clone size: few; V gene: TRBV6-1; D gene: TRBD2; J gene: TRBJ2-1; CDR3 protein: CASSGGTRDNEQFF; CDR3 DNA: TGTGCCAGCAGTGGGGGGACTAGAGATAATGAGCAGTTCTTC
clone size: few; V gene: TRBV25-1; D gene: -; J gene: TRBJ2-1; CDR3 protein: CASSPQGTHNEQFF; CDR3 DNA: TGTGCCAGCAGTCCACAGGGTACCCACAATGAGCAGTTCTTC
clone size: -; V gene: TRBV29-1; D gene: -; J gene: TRBJ1-2; CDR3 protein: CSVEGGQIYGYTF; CDR3 DNA: TGCAGCGTTGAGGGGGGGCAGATCTATGGCTACACCTTC
clone size: -; V gene: TRBV4-3; D gene: -; J gene: TRBJ2-3; CDR3 protein: CASSQDAHQTDTQYF; CDR3 DNA: TGCGCCAGCAGCCAAGATGCACATCAAACAGATACGCAGTATTTT
clone size: -; V gene: TRBV11-2; D gene: TRBD2; J gene: TRBJ2-1; CDR3 protein: CASSFDRTSGRLYNEQFF; CDR3 DNA: TGTGCCAGCAGCTTTGATAGGACTAGCGGGAGATTATACAATGAGCAGTTCTTC
clone size: few; V gene: TRBV11-2; D gene: TRBD1; J gene: TRBJ1-2; CDR3 protein: CASSSTPGGNGYTF; CDR3 DNA: TGTGCCAGCAGCTCTACTCCAGGGGGCAATGGCTACACCTTC
clone size: -; V gene: TRBV20-1; D gene: -; J gene: TRBJ1-1; CDR3 protein: CSADKNTEAFF; CDR3 DNA: TGCAGTGCCGACAAGAACACTGAAGCTTTCTTT
clone size: -; V gene: TRBV7-3; D gene: -; J gene: TRBJ2-1; CDR3 protein: CASSLRQGGSNEQFF; CDR3 DNA: TGTGCCAGCAGCTTAAGGCAGGGTGGTAGCAATGAGCAGTTCTTC
clone size: few; V gene: TRBV4-2; D gene: -; J gene: TRBJ1-3; CDR3 protein: CASSQGQDRNTIYF; CDR3 DNA: TGTGCCAGCAGCCAAGGACAGGACAGAAACACCATATATTTT
clone size: -; V gene: TRBV6-5; D gene: TRBD1; J gene: TRBJ1-2; CDR3 protein: CASRKQGSYGYTF; CDR3 DNA: TGTGCCAGCAGAAAACAGGGGAGCTATGGCTACACCTTC
clone size: -; V gene: TRBV7-8; D gene: -; J gene: TRBJ1-5; CDR3 protein: CASSPRDRSNQPQHF; CDR3 DNA: TGTGCCAGCAGCCCTCGTGACAGATCCAATCAGCCCCAGCATTTT
clone size: few; V gene: TRBV5-4; D gene: -; J gene: TRBJ1-1; CDR3 protein: CASSPDRFNTEAFF; CDR3 DNA: TGTGCCAGCAGCCCCGACAGGTTCAACACTGAAGCTTTCTTT
clone size: -; V gene: TRBV2; D gene: -; J gene: TRBJ2-1; CDR3 protein: CASSEGGLRRQFF; CDR3 DNA: TGTGCCAGCAGTGAAGGAGGGTTGAGGAGACAGTTCTTC
clone size: -; V gene: TRBV6-5; D gene: -; J gene: TRBJ2-3; CDR3 protein: CASSYSRRNSTDTQYF; CDR3 DNA: TGTGCCAGCAGTTACTCGAGGCGGAACTCCACAGATACGCAGTATTTT
clone size: -; V gene: TRBV6-5; D gene: -; J gene: TRBJ2-7; CDR3 protein: CASSSLLDEQYF; CDR3 DNA: TGTGCCAGCAGTTCCCTCCTCGACGAGCAGTACTTC
clone size: -; V gene: TRBV5-1; D gene: -; J gene: TRBJ1-2; CDR3 protein: CASSLATAIYGYTF; CDR3 DNA: TGCGCCAGCAGCTTGGCCACAGCCATCTATGGCTACACCTTC
clone size: few; V gene: TRBV28; D gene: TRBD1; J gene: TRBJ1-2; CDR3 protein: CASSRQGAVHGYTF; CDR3 DNA: TGTGCCAGCAGTAGACAGGGGGCGGTTCATGGCTACACCTTC
clone size: -; V gene: TRBV18; D gene: -; J gene: TRBJ1-2; CDR3 protein: CASSPQGNYGYTF; CDR3 DNA: TGTGCCAGCTCACCACAGGGGAACTATGGCTACACCTTC
clone size: -; V gene: TRBV6-1; D gene: -; J gene: TRBJ2-7; CDR3 protein: CASRGPGEDEQYF; CDR3 DNA: TGTGCCAGCAGAGGTCCCGGTGAGGACGAGCAGTACTTC
clone size: -; V gene: TRBV6-1; D gene: -; J gene: TRBJ1-2; CDR3 protein: CASTPTDRFFGYTF; CDR3 DNA: TGTGCCAGCACCCCAACGGACAGATTCTTTGGCTACACCTTC
clone size: -; V gene: TRBV4-3; D gene: -; J gene: TRBJ1-3; CDR3 protein: CASSQDAQFSGNTIYF; CDR3 DNA: TGCGCCAGCAGCCAAGATGCACAGTTCTCTGGAAACACCATATATTTT
clone size: -; V gene: TRBV6-9; D gene: -; J gene: TRBJ2-4; CDR3 protein: CASTSTGNRAKNIQYF; CDR3 DNA: TGTGCCAGCACCAGTACAGGGAATAGGGCCAAAAACATTCAGTACTTC
clone size: -; V gene: TRBV6-5; D gene: TRBD1; J gene: TRBJ1-2; CDR3 protein: CASTEGAGSGYTF; CDR3 DNA: TGTGCCAGCACCGAGGGGGCAGGGAGCGGCTACACCTTC
clone size: few; V gene: TRBV5-4; D gene: -; J gene: TRBJ1-1; CDR3 protein: CASSPQGMNTEAFF; CDR3 DNA: TGTGCCAGCAGCCCGCAGGGCATGAACACTGAAGCTTTCTTT
clone size: -; V gene: TRBV7-3; D gene: -; J gene: TRBJ2-1; CDR3 protein: CASSRQSSYNEQFF; CDR3 DNA: TGTGCCAGCAGTAGACAGAGCTCCTACAATGAGCAGTTCTTC
clone size: -; V gene: TRBV15; D gene: TRBD2; J gene: TRBJ2-5; CDR3 protein: CATSRSGLAEETQHF; CDR3 DNA: TGTGCCACCAGCAGATCGGGACTAGCGGAAGAGACCCAGCACTTC
clone size: few; V gene: TRBV7-3; D gene: -; J gene: TRBJ2-2; CDR3 protein: CASSIARDTGELFF; CDR3 DNA: TGTGCCAGCAGCATAGCCAGGGACACCGGGGAGCTGTTTTTT
clone size: few; V gene: TRBV2; D gene: TRBD2; J gene: TRBJ2-5; CDR3 protein: CASSPRAGGRETQYF; CDR3 DNA: TGTGCCAGCAGTCCCCGAGCGGGGGGCAGGGAGACCCAGTACTTC
clone size: -; V gene: TRBV5-1; D gene: -; J gene: TRBJ2-2; CDR3 protein: CASSFILAGTGELFF; CDR3 DNA: TGCGCCAGCAGCTTTATCCTAGCAGGAACCGGGGAGCTGTTTTTT
clone size: -; V gene: TRBV6-6; D gene: TRBD2; J gene: TRBJ2-7; CDR3 protein: CASSPTSGGYEQYF; CDR3 DNA: TGTGCCAGCAGTCCGACTAGCGGGGGTTACGAGCAGTACTTC
clone size: few; V gene: TRBV11-2; D gene: -; J gene: TRBJ2-7; CDR3 protein: CASSLDNRRIYEQYF; CDR3 DNA: TGTGCCAGCAGCTTAGATAACAGACGGATCTACGAGCAGTACTTC
clone size: -; V gene: TRBV5-1; D gene: -; J gene: TRBJ1-1; CDR3 protein: CASSLAGQNTEAFF; CDR3 DNA: TGCGCCAGCAGCTTGGCGGGACAGAACACTGAAGCTTTCTTT
clone size: -; V gene: TRBV11-2; D gene: -; J gene: TRBJ2-5; CDR3 protein: CASSDWDIPNRETQYF; CDR3 DNA: TGTGCCAGCAGCGATTGGGACATTCCAAACCGGGAGACCCAGTACTTC
clone size: few; V gene: TRBV29-1; D gene: -; J gene: TRBJ2-2; CDR3 protein: CSVPGTANTGELFF; CDR3 DNA: TGCAGCGTTCCCGGGACTGCGAACACCGGGGAGCTGTTTTTT
clone size: few; V gene: TRBV9; D gene: TRBD1; J gene: TRBJ1-2; CDR3 protein: CASSVVQGADGYTF; CDR3 DNA: TGTGCCAGCAGCGTAGTCCAGGGGGCGGATGGCTACACCTTC
clone size: -; V gene: TRBV13; D gene: -; J gene: TRBJ1-4; CDR3 protein: CASSLAGTLGGEKLFF; CDR3 DNA: TGTGCCAGCAGCTTGGCTGGGACTCTGGGAGGGGAAAAACTGTTTTTT
clone size: -; V gene: TRBV28; D gene: TRBD2; J gene: TRBJ2-3; CDR3 protein: CASQAGPLTKDTQYF; CDR3 DNA: TGTGCCAGCCAAGCGGGGCCCCTCACGAAAGACACGCAGTATTTT